The 8 T cell receptor beta chains listed next were all sequenced from one sample in a study of blood T cell repertoires in COVID-19. Here immunoSEQ multiplex PCR was the method, and the copy in TCRdb shows in-frame clones only, minus some. This repertoire shows some 120,000 clones, around 87% found once; its top ten account for approximately 8.1%. The sequenced sample was peripheral blood. These receptors all stem from a man aged 45 to 65 with acute or convalescent COVID-19.

The genes are TRBV7-2 and TRBJ2-7; TRBD2 matches 9 bases. Per germline, CDR1 SGHTA and CDR2 FQGNSA. This CDR3 is built from 16 residues. J gave up 7 bases and V 5 bases, and 15 bases lay outside the gene matches. The CDR3 sequence: CASSPLGAGGLGEQYF. The CDR3 DNA reads as TGTGCCAGCAGCCCACTTGGGGCGGGAGGGTTAGGGGAGCAGTACTTC.

V usage is TRBV27 and J usage is TRBJ1-5, with TRBD1 identical over 7 bases. The CDR3 has 14 residues. Germline V gives CDR1 MNHEY, CDR2 SMNVEV (reference sequence). V gave up 4 bases and J gave up 6 bases; unmatched junction bases: 6. CDR3 bases: TGTGCCAGCAGTTCAACAGGGGTGGTTCAGCCCCAGCATTTT. Amino acids: CASSSTGVVQPQHF.

The V gene is TRBV11-2, the J gene TRBJ2-1, with 11 nucleotides matching TRBD2. The CDR3 spans 16 residues. V lost 4 bases and J lost 5; bases outside the gene matches: 7. CDR1 and CDR2 from the germline V gene are SGHAT and FQNNGV. The CDR3 sequence is CASSSGTSGTHNEQFF. The CDR3 DNA follows: TGTGCCAGCAGCTCCGGGACTAGCGGAACCCACAATGAGCAGTTCTTC.

The V gene is TRBV18, the J gene TRBJ2-7; D may be TRBD2 (7 bases). This CDR3 is built from 15 residues. Germline CDR1 is KGHSH and CDR2 is LQKENI. V gave up 0 bases and J gave up 4 bases, with 13 bases separating them. In nucleotides, the CDR3 is TGTGCCAGCTCACCACCGGGGGGGCAGGGTTACGAGCAGTACTTC. It translates to CASSPPGGQGYEQYF.

This chain uses TRBV11-2 with TRBJ2-5; TRBD1 matches 8 bases. Germline V gene sequence: CDR1 SGHAT, CDR2 FQNNGV. This CDR3 has 15 residues. V lost 4 bases, J lost 1 base, and 5 bases stayed unmatched. The CDR3 region is CASSSWDRRQETQYF. The CDR3 DNA follows: TGTGCCAGCAGCTCCTGGGACAGGCGCCAAGAGACCCAGTACTTC.

The table lists this clone with a few counts. The chain has TRBV7-5 and TRBJ2-2; the table gives TRBD2 as D, unverified against the DNA. TRBV7-5 is a known pseudogene. The CDR3 loop spans 17 amino acids. The CDR3 DNA follows: TGTGTCAGAAGCCAGAACCGGACTAGCGGACACACCGGGGAGCTGTTTTTT. It encodes CVRSQNRTSGHTGELFF.

CDR3 residues: CASSLGYKGNQPQHF. CDR3 in DNA: TGTGCCAGCAGCTTGGGATACAAAGGCAATCAGCCCCAGCATTTT. J is TRBJ1-5 and V is TRBV5-6; D uncertain. This CDR3 region has 15 residues. Trimming stripped 0 bases from V and 2 bases from J, with 9 bases between. Germline V lookup: CDR1 SGHDT, CDR2 YYEEEE.

The J gene is TRBJ1-1, the V gene TRBV19; 10 bases map to TRBD1. The CDR3 is made up of 18 amino acids. CDR1 and CDR2 from the germline V gene are LNHDA and SQIVND (reference sequence). J lost 3 bases, V lost 5 bases, and 15 bases had no gene match. The CDR3 bases are TGTGCCAGTAGTGTCAGAGGACAGGGGGATATTTGGTACACTGAAGCTTTCTTT. Protein product: CASSVRGQGDIWYTEAFF.